This section outlines one TCR beta chain sequence together with its context. A mixed TRB-A/B primer pool amplified rearranged TRB by multiplex touch-down PCR. From the multiplex PCR reads, TCRdb called clonotypes with MiXCR, one entry per CDR3 protein. The table includes approximately 9,300 distinct CDR3 sequences, about 40% detected once. V lost 2 bases and J lost 3, with 8 bases in between. This CDR3 has 13 amino acids. CDR1 and CDR2 from the germline V gene are SGHNT and YYREEE (reference sequence). This sample is part of a study of T cell repertoires in aging, cancer and after chemotherapy. The template was genomic DNA from peripheral blood, not RNA.

The source material was blood. The V and J genes are TRBV5-4 and TRBJ1-2; no firm D call. The clonotype comes from a human donor in good health. CDR3 nucleotide sequence: TGTGCCAGCAGCTTCGGACGAGACTATGGCTACACCTTC. Amino acids: CASSFGRDYGYTF.